This T cell receptor beta chain is from a study of beta chain features in type 1 diabetes. General study findings and limits: cDNA-based reads could over-represent cells with high TCR expression. Patients' naive, central memory and Treg TCRB repertoires seemed closer to one another than those of healthy donors. Lower insertion and higher deletion counts appeared at VDJ junctions in type 1 diabetes patients.

V lost 0 bases and J lost 3; bases outside the gene matches: 4. The V gene's germline CDR1 is SGHTA and CDR2 FQGNSA. The CDR3 totals 15 residues. The study reverse transcribed the entire isolated RNA, so it sequenced expressed TCRB transcripts. Method: immunoSEQ multiplex PCR; TCRdb's copy keeps in-frame clones and lacks some. The sample carries over 300,000 clones, roughly 8% recorded once. Blood was collected once per donor into heparin, averaging about 0.12 L. This clone was seen repeatedly, ten times or more. Its antigen is not identified. The genes are TRBV7-2 and TRBJ1-2, with TRBD1 matching 7 bases. Sequenced material: central memory CD4+ T cells from blood. This receptor was identified in a woman aged 18-29 years in good health. For the CDR3, the DNA is TGTGCCAGCAGCTTAGCGACAGGGAGGGACTATGGCTACACCTTC. It translates to CASSLATGRDYGYTF.